This T cell receptor (beta chain) comes out of a study of T-cell memory formation after mild COVID-19. Trimming took off 3 bases at V and 0 bases at J, with 12 bases between the two ends. Per germline, CDR1 DFQATT and CDR2 SNEGSKA (reference sequence). This CDR3 spans 14 amino acids. In TCRdb, the 5' RACE reads were re-called with MiXCR into one record per CDR3 protein. Seen here are 400,000 to 500,000 distinct CDR3 sequences, roughly 17% observed once, and the top ten hold 20% to 25%. This receptor was obtained from a man aged 18 to 29 who had mild COVID-19 (a few samples of this study predate the infection). Cell type and time point are not known. The sequenced sample was PBMCs or a T cell subset sorted from them (not recorded which). The chain combines TRBV20-1 with TRBJ2-7; D call uncertain. CDR3 DNA sequence: TGCAGTGCTAGTACACTTTTTACCTCCTACGAGCAGTACGTC. It is translated as CSASTLFTSYEQYV.